The following is a T cell receptor beta chain sequence with its context. The data belong to a study of T cells in tumors after PD-1 blockade. Study-wide context: Daily vismodegib 150 mg continued in a subset of anti-PD-1-treated patients.

CDR1 is MNHEY and CDR2 is SMNVEV in the germline V gene (reference sequence). V was pared by 8 bases and J by 4 bases, with 12 bases between. The CDR3 extends over 13 amino acids. Sequencing was performed with immunoSEQ multiplex PCR; in TCRdb, only in-frame clones are kept and a portion is missing. Of 13,000 to 15,000 clones in the sample, roughly 85% were seen once. The TCR comes from a human donor with basal cell carcinoma. The starting material was PBMCs, obtained after anti-PD-1 treatment. The chain joins TRBV27 to TRBJ2-1, with D maybe TRBD1 (6 bases). For the CDR3, the DNA is TGTGCCAGCGCAACAGGGTGGTACAATGAGCAGTTCTTC. It yields the protein CASATGWYNEQFF.